This is a list of T cell receptor beta chains from one sample in a study of metastatic and nonmetastatic thyroid tumors. Through MiXCR, TCRdb re-clonotyped the PCR reads. Among 15,000 or so clones listed, around 16% were seen once. Sequencing used blood. The receptors derive from a female donor with papillary thyroid cancer or a benign thyroid nodule (not recorded which). Some clones in this sample may be carry-over from other donors' samples. Both conserved end residues are part of each CDR3. Fields, in order: V gene, clone size, D gene, J gene, CDR3 DNA, CDR3 protein. The D gene is left open where the match is weak. Clone size is stated in some rows and not others, as once, few, many or a class when expanded.

TRBV19,many,-,TRBJ1-6,TGTGCCAGTAGTTCCGGGACATGGGGGTCACCCCTCCACTTT,CASSSGTWGSPLHF
TRBV10-1,few,-,TRBJ2-7,TGCTCCAGCAGTGAGTCCGCCGTGGGGCAGGAGCAGTACTTC,CSSSESAVGQEQYF
TRBV19,many,TRBD1,TRBJ2-2,TGTGCCAGTAAAAGACAGGGGGCGTCTGGGACCGGGGAGCTGTTTTTT,CASKRQGASGTGELFF
TRBV6-1,few,-,TRBJ1-6,TGTGCCAGCAGGCCGGGACGGATTAATTCACTCCTCCACTTT,CASRPGRINSLLHF
TRBV12-3/TRBV12-4,medium-sized,-,TRBJ2-7,TGTGCCAGCAGTTTAGCGCCGCAGGAATACGAGCAGTACTTC,CASSLAPQEYEQYF
TRBV6-2/TRBV6-3,-,TRBD1,TRBJ1-2,TGTGCCAGCAGTTACGGACAGGGGGCCCATGGCTACACCTTC,CASSYGQGAHGYTF
TRBV20-1,medium-sized,TRBD1,TRBJ2-6,TGCAGTGCTAGAGATATTGGGGAGACAGGGAGGGCCAACGTCCTGACTTTC,CSARDIGETGRANVLTF
TRBV6-1,medium-sized,-,TRBJ1-5,TGTGCCAGCAGTGACCAGGAGACCCAGCCCCAGCATTTT,CASSDQETQPQHF
TRBV30,-,TRBD1,TRBJ1-1,TGTGCCTGGAGTAGGGACAGGTTTCGGGCAGCTTTCTTT,CAWSRDRFRAAFF
TRBV10-3,many,TRBD1,TRBJ2-7,TGTGCCATCAGTGAGCCCAGGGGGACAACCGCCTACGAGCAGTACTTC,CAISEPRGTTAYEQYF
TRBV10-3,-,-,TRBJ1-2,TGTGCCATCAGTGAGGGGTGTAGCTACAGCTTC,CAISEGCSYSF
TRBV7-2,few,-,TRBJ1-5,TGTGCCAGCAGCCTAGGGCAGGGTGGGGTCGGAAATCAGCCCCAGCATTTT,CASSLGQGGVGNQPQHF
TRBV7-3,-,-,TRBJ2-2,TGTGCCAGCAGCGCATGGGGAGGGGACATGGCCGGGGAGCTGTTTTTT,CASSAWGGDMAGELFF
TRBV6-1,medium-sized,-,TRBJ1-6,TGTGCCAGCAGTTCGACAGCCTATAATTCACCCCTCCACTTT,CASSSTAYNSPLHF
TRBV20-1,-,-,TRBJ1-2,TGCAGTGCTAGAGGAACTTGTACAGGGCATGGCGCTAACTATGGCTACACCTTC,CSARGTCTGHGANYGYTF
TRBV15,few,TRBD1,TRBJ1-5,TGTGCCACCAGCGGCCGTGACAGGGGGATGCAGCCCCAGCATTTT,CATSGRDRGMQPQHF
TRBV20-1,medium-sized,-,TRBJ2-2,TGCAGTGCCGCGACTACCTACACCGGGGAGCTGTTTTTT,CSAATTYTGELFF
TRBV5-6,many,-,TRBJ1-2,TGTGCCAGCAGCAGTGGATGGACGGACTATGGCTACACCTTC,CASSSGWTDYGYTF
TRBV6-1,-,TRBD2,TRBJ2-3,TGTGCCAGCAGTGTTGTAGCGGGAGTGGGAGATACGCAGTATTTT,CASSVVAGVGDTQYF
TRBV14,many,-,TRBJ1-3,TGTGCCAGCAGCCAATTGGGCAACACCATATATTTT,CASSQLGNTIYF
TRBV19,many,-,TRBJ1-2,TGTGCCAGTAGTATGATGGGAAACTATGGCTACACCTTC,CASSMMGNYGYTF
TRBV6-1,many,-,TRBJ2-5,TGTGCCAGCGCTGGAGATGAAGAGACCCAGTACTTC,CASAGDEETQYF
TRBV14,many,-,TRBJ1-5,TGTGCCAGCAGCCAAGAGGGGTTCAATCAGCCCCAGCATTTT,CASSQEGFNQPQHF
TRBV2,few,-,TRBJ1-6,TGTGCCAGCAGAGAACAAACAGGGAATTCACTCCTTCACTTT,CASREQTGNSLLHF
TRBV2,many,-,TRBJ2-1,TGTGCCAGCAGTGAAGAGCGCGGGAATGAGCAGTTCTTC,CASSEERGNEQFF
TRBV6-1,medium-sized,-,TRBJ2-7,TGTGCCAGCGGGGAATGGCACGAGCAGTACTTC,CASGEWHEQYF
TRBV4-1,many,-,TRBJ1-2,TGCGCCAGCAGCCAGACATGGGGAGGGGTAGGCTATGGCTACACCTTC,CASSQTWGGVGYGYTF
TRBV5-1,many,TRBD1,TRBJ1-4,TGCGCCAGCAGCTTGCGCCCGGGACAGTCTAATGAAAAACTGTTTTTT,CASSLRPGQSNEKLFF
TRBV19,many,-,TRBJ1-5,TGTGCCAGTAGTAACGCCCCAGGCAGGACCAATCAGCCCCAGCATTTT,CASSNAPGRTNQPQHF
TRBV5-1,many,-,TRBJ1-1,TGCGCCAGCAGCTTGGCCACCAGGGGTAGGGACACTGAAGCTTTCTTT,CASSLATRGRDTEAFF
TRBV11-2,many,-,TRBJ2-2,TGCGCCAGCAGCGAAGGGATTCTCACCGGGGAGCTGTTTTTT,CASSEGILTGELFF
TRBV20-1,many,TRBD1,TRBJ1-5,TGCAGTGCAGATCCGGGACAGAGGAACAATCAGCCCCAGCATTTT,CSADPGQRNNQPQHF
TRBV7-9,many,-,TRBJ1-3,TGTGCCAGCAGCTTTCGACCGGACTATTTCTCTGGAAACACCATATATTTT,CASSFRPDYFSGNTIYF
TRBV11-2,few,-,TRBJ1-3,TGTGCCAGCAGCCCTAGGGGCGGACTATTCCCCGGAAACACCATATATTTT,CASSPRGGLFPGNTIYF
TRBV14,-,-,TRBJ2-7,TGTGCCAGCAGCCAAGATTGGGCTATTTTCTCCGAGCAGTACTTC,CASSQDWAIFSEQYF
TRBV12-3/TRBV12-4,medium-sized,-,TRBJ2-7,TGTGCCAGCAGCTGGGACATTTACGAGCAGTACTTC,CASSWDIYEQYF
TRBV2,medium-sized,-,TRBJ2-1,TGTGCGGGCACCCCGGCAAATGAGCAGTTCTTC,CAGTPANEQFF
TRBV10-3,-,TRBD2,TRBJ2-2,TGTGCGACGGCGGGGGGACCGAGCACCCGGGAGCTGTTTTTT,CATAGGPSTRELFF
TRBV28,-,-,TRBJ1-1,TGTGCCAGCAGCTTAATTGTGAACACTGAAGCTTTCTTT,CASSLIVNTEAFF
TRBV9,many,-,TRBJ1-1,TGTGCCAGCAGCGTGATGAGCGGGAACACTGAAGCTTTCTTT,CASSVMSGNTEAFF
TRBV14,many,TRBD1,TRBJ2-7,TGTGCCAGCAATCCCGGGACAGGGGTCTACGAGCAGTACTTC,CASNPGTGVYEQYF
TRBV25-1,medium-sized,-,TRBJ1-6,TGTGCCAGCAAGAGGGATGGGGGGCTAAATTCACCCCTCCACTTT,CASKRDGGLNSPLHF
TRBV11-2,many,-,TRBJ2-7,TGTGCCAGCAGCTTAGTTGAAGGGCAGGGACGGTTGGGCGAGCAGTACTTC,CASSLVEGQGRLGEQYF
TRBV19,many,-,TRBJ2-1,TGTGCCAGTAGGAGGGGGACGGATGAGCAGTTCTTC,CASRRGTDEQFF
TRBV6-5,many,TRBD1,TRBJ1-1,TGTGCCAGCAGTTACGGGACAGCGAACACTGAAGCTTCCTTT,CASSYGTANTEASF
TRBV30,many,-,TRBJ2-1,TGTGCCTGGAGTGGGGAGAACTCCTACAATGAGCAGTTCTTC,CAWSGENSYNEQFF
TRBV12-3/TRBV12-4,few,-,TRBJ2-1,TGTGCCAGCATTTTACAGGTGCAACCCCCCAACAATGAGCAGTTCTTC,CASILQVQPPNNEQFF
TRBV6-5,medium-sized,-,TRBJ2-1,TGTGCCAGCAGTTATCACAGGAATTACAATGAGCAGTTCTTC,CASSYHRNYNEQFF
TRBV11-2,many,-,TRBJ2-4,TGTGCCAGCAGCTTAGGTGGAAACATTCAGTACTTC,CASSLGGNIQYF
TRBV7-2,many,TRBD1,TRBJ1-2,TGTGCCAGCAGTCGCCAAGGACAGGGGAACTATGGCTACACCTTC,CASSRQGQGNYGYTF
TRBV5-1,-,-,TRBJ2-7,TGCTCCAGCAGCTTGGTGGTCCCATCCGTGGGAGGCTACGAGCAGTACTTC,CSSSLVVPSVGGYEQYF
TRBV6-2/TRBV6-3,-,-,TRBJ1-5,TGTGCCAGCAGCGAATGGAGGGAATATCCCCAGCATTTT,CASSEWREYPQHF
TRBV7-9,many,-,TRBJ2-7,TGTGCCAGCAGCTTAGCACTTGAGGGCAACGAGCAGTACTTC,CASSLALEGNEQYF
TRBV4-2,few,-,TRBJ1-6,TGTGCCAGCAGCGGGGGGATGGCTCCGAGCTCCTATAATTCACCCCTCCACTTT,CASSGGMAPSSYNSPLHF
TRBV9,many,-,TRBJ1-3,TGTGCCAGCAGCGTAGCCTCGGGACAATCTGGAAACACCATATATTTT,CASSVASGQSGNTIYF
TRBV11-2,many,TRBD1,TRBJ2-2,TGTGCCAGCAGCTTTCGCGACAGGGGGCTAACCGGGGAGCTGTTTTTT,CASSFRDRGLTGELFF
TRBV6-4,-,-,TRBJ1-1,TGTTCCAGTAGTGACGGGGAGCGGGGTGAAGCTTTCTTT,CSSSDGERGEAFF
TRBV27,-,-,TRBJ1-1,TGTGCCAGCAGTTTCAGCAGGTCCACTGAAGCTTTCTTT,CASSFSRSTEAFF
TRBV10-3,many,TRBD2,TRBJ2-7,TGTGCCATCAGTGAGGGGGAGGTAGCGGGAGGGCGGGGCGAGCAGTACTTC,CAISEGEVAGGRGEQYF